The 21 T cell receptor beta chains presented below share a single source sample, sequenced in a study of Ad26.COV2.S vaccination and SARS-CoV-2 variants. Generated by immunoSEQ multiplex PCR, the TCRdb table keeps only in-frame clones and is missing some. Of about 350,000 clones listed, about 85% were seen once; the top ten hold about 6.4%. The treatment denotes: 15 to 20 received Ad26.COV2.S at low or high dose, single or two shots; about 5 received placebo; per-sample allocation not given. At day 63 after the first vaccine or placebo injection, samples were drawn. The sample consisted of peripheral blood, taken in a trial of Ad26.COV2.S vaccine versus placebo. These receptors all come from a person between 18 and 59 years old who received the Ad26.COV2.S COVID-19 vaccine or a placebo.

The V and J genes are TRBV9 and TRBJ2-1, with D possibly being TRBD1 (6 bases). The V end was cut by 4 bases, the J end by 4 bases, with 12 bases between. The CDR3 sequence is 14 residues long. The germline gives CDR1 SGDLS, CDR2 YYNGEE. In DNA form, the CDR3 reads TGTGCCAGCAGCCCCCGGGACATATACAATGAGCAGTTCTTC. Amino acid sequence: CASSPRDIYNEQFF.

The chain joins TRBV7-8 to TRBJ1-5, with D tentatively TRBD1 (6 bases). The CDR3 totals 13 residues. The germline V gene encodes CDR1 SGHVS and CDR2 FQNEAQ. The V and J ends lost 1 base and 6 bases respectively, with 7 bases between them. Here the CDR3 DNA reads TGTGCCAGCAGCTTAGGGGGGCGTCAGCCCCAGCATTTT. This gives the protein CASSLGGRQPQHF.

In its sample, this clone was seen a few times. This CDR3 is also generated by other DNA sequences in the sample. V is TRBV5-1 and J is TRBJ2-7, with D possibly matching TRBD1 (5 bases). The CDR3 extends over 14 amino acids. Germline V CDR1 and CDR2: SGHRS, YFSETQ. Trimming pared 0 bases from V and 0 bases from J, leaving 7 bases between. The CDR3, as DNA: TGCGCCAGCAGCTTGGGGCAGGGCTCCTACGAGCAGTACTTC. This sequence encodes CASSLGQGSYEQYF.

J is TRBJ2-1 and V is TRBV13; 9 nucleotides agree with TRBD1. The CDR3 consists of 15 residues. Germline trimming cut 2 bases from V and 2 bases from J; bases unmatched to any gene: 1. In germline, CDR1 is PRHDT, CDR2 FYEKMQ (reference sequence). The CDR3 DNA follows: TGTGCCAGCAGCTTAAGGGACAGGGCCTACAATGAGCAGTTCTTC. This translates into CASSLRDRAYNEQFF.

The genes are TRBV7-2 and TRBJ1-5, with D possibly being TRBD1 (6 bases). The CDR3 totals 14 residues. The V and J ends lost 5 bases and 7 bases respectively, with 15 bases between them. Per germline, CDR1 SGHTA and CDR2 FQGNSA. This chain's CDR3 is CASSQGSPGQPQHF. The CDR3 bases are TGTGCCAGCAGCCAGGGGTCCCCCGGGCAGCCCCAGCATTTT.

This chain joins TRBV11-1 and TRBJ2-1; D is possibly TRBD1 (6 bases). The germline V gene encodes CDR1 SGHAT and CDR2 FQDESV (reference sequence). The ends were cut back, 5 bases at V and 6 bases at J, with 11 bases in the middle. The length of the CDR3 is 13 residues. CDR3 protein: CASSGTRGNEQFF. The CDR3, as DNA: TGTGCCAGCAGCGGTACCAGGGGCAATGAGCAGTTCTTC.

The chain employs TRBV10-3 and TRBJ1-2; 8 bases are shared with TRBD1. V was pared by 3 bases and J by 5 bases, with 2 bases of the junction left unmatched. CDR1 ENHRY and CDR2 SYGVKD come from the germline V gene. This CDR3 region has 13 residues. CDR3 nucleotides: TGTGCCATCAGTGAAGGGACAGGATATGGCTACACCTTC. Protein sequence: CAISEGTGYGYTF.

This clone was counted a few times. The genes are TRBV6-6 and TRBJ1-1; 7 positions agree with TRBD1. This CDR3 spans 12 amino acids. The ends lost 6 bases at V and 6 bases at J; junction bases unmatched: 4. Germline V gene sequence: CDR1 MNHNY, CDR2 SVGAGI (reference sequence). CDR3 in amino acids: CASSGTAAEAFF. The CDR3 DNA is TGTGCCAGCAGCGGGACAGCGGCTGAAGCTTTCTTT.

This clone was detected only once. The genes are TRBV29-1 and TRBJ1-4; D not certain. The germline CDR1 and CDR2 sequences are SQVTM and ANQGSEA. V was shortened by 0 bases and J by 4 bases, with 0 bases between the two germline ends. This CDR3 comprises 11 residues. The CDR3 spells CSVEDNEKLFF. The CDR3 nucleotides are TGCAGCGTTGAAGATAATGAAAAACTGTTTTTT.

There are many counts of this clone. The CDR3, as DNA: TGTGCCAGCAGTCCACGGGGGGGGTGGACTGAAGCTTTCTTT. Protein sequence: CASSPRGGWTEAFF. The rearrangement links TRBV28 to TRBJ1-1; possible D gene TRBD1, 5 bases. Germline CDR1 MDHEN, CDR2 SYDVKM. The CDR3 runs to 14 residues. The V gene lost 5 bases and the J gene lost 5 bases, with 15 bases spanning the gap.

The CDR3 region has the DNA TGTGCCAGCAGCTCTCTCCTGACAGGGGCCCAAGAGACCCAGTACTTC. Translating gives CASSSLLTGAQETQYF. The chain joins TRBV7-8 to TRBJ2-5, with 8 nucleotides matching TRBD1. Unmatched junction bases numbered 8, after V lost 4 bases and J lost 1 base. This CDR3 spans 16 amino acids. The germline V gene encodes CDR1 SGHVS and CDR2 FQNEAQ.

V usage is TRBV9 and J usage is TRBJ2-3; possible D gene TRBD2, 6 bases. V was pared by 2 bases and J by 0 bases, with 16 bases between. Germline CDR1 reads SGDLS; CDR2 reads YYNGEE. The CDR3 length is 17 residues. Written as DNA, the CDR3 is TGTGCCAGCAGCGTTGCGGGGACCTCGCCTAGCACAGATACGCAGTATTTT. Translation gives CASSVAGTSPSTDTQYF. The complete variable domain, with remaining parts taken from reference TRBV9 and TRBJ2-3, reads DSGVTQTPKHLITATGQRVTLRCSPRSGDLSVYWYQQSLDQGLQFLIQYYNGEERAKGNILERFSAQQFPDLHSELNLSSLELGDSALYFCASSVAGTSPSTDTQYFGPGTRLTVL.

This clone was seen only once. The rearrangement uses TRBV7-2 and TRBJ1-4, with D unclear. Germline CDR1 SGHTA, CDR2 FQGNSA. The V gene lost 0 bases and the J gene lost 0 bases, with 11 bases spanning the gap. The CDR3 is made up of 17 amino acids. CDR3 nucleotide sequence: TGTGCCAGCAGCTTAGCGGAACGGAGAGCAACTAATGAAAAACTGTTTTTT. Protein product: CASSLAERRATNEKLFF.

CDR3 DNA sequence: TGTGCCAGCAGCCCACTTAGCGGGCCTAGCTCCTACAATGAGCAGTTCTTC. Encoded protein: CASSPLSGPSSYNEQFF. The chain has TRBV6-2 or TRBV6-3 and TRBJ2-1, with 7 bases identical to TRBD2. V lost 6 bases and J lost 0; bases outside the gene matches: 11. The CDR3 covers 17 residues. From germline, CDR1 is MNHEY and CDR2 SVGEGT.

This chain links TRBV6-2 or TRBV6-3 with TRBJ1-1; no clear D gene. The CDR3 extends over 13 amino acids. Germline lookup yields CDR1 MNHEY and CDR2 SVGEGT. Trimming removed 6 bases from V and 1 base from J, with 9 bases in between. As DNA, the CDR3 is TGTGCCAGCAGCAGGTACCAGAACACTGAAGCTTTCTTT. Its protein is CASSRYQNTEAFF.

This chain links TRBV13 with TRBJ2-2, with D possibly TRBD1 on 6 matching bases. V shed 5 bases and J shed 6 bases, with 7 bases lying between them. The CDR3 has 12 residues. Germline V CDR1 and CDR2: PRHDT, FYEKMQ (reference sequence). The CDR3 region is CASSAGAGELFF. CDR3 nucleotides: TGTGCCAGCAGCGCAGGGGCCGGGGAGCTGTTTTTT.

V usage is TRBV6-4 and J usage is TRBJ2-3, with 8 bases that match TRBD2. The V gene end was trimmed by 3 bases and the J gene end by 7 bases; junction bases not matched to a gene: 12. The CDR3 loop spans 16 amino acids. The germline gives CDR1 MRHNA, CDR2 SNTAGT. CDR3 sequence (DNA): TGTGCCAGCAGTGATCGGGAGCGGGGGTATTTGAATACGCAGTATTTT. Protein product: CASSDRERGYLNTQYF.

This chain connects TRBV28 to TRBJ2-2; D may be TRBD1 (5 bases). The length of the CDR3 is 13 residues. Trimming removed 7 bases from V and 2 bases from J, with 8 bases in between. Germline assignment: CDR1 MDHEN and CDR2 SYDVKM. In nucleotides, the CDR3 is TGTGCCAGCATGGACACTAACACCGGGGAGCTGTTTTTT. Translated: CASMDTNTGELFF.

This sequence joins TRBV19 and TRBJ2-2; D gene unclear. Germline CDR1 LNHDA, CDR2 SQIVND (reference sequence). V lost 4 bases to trimming and J lost 5 bases, with 8 bases between them. The CDR3 extends over 13 amino acids. The CDR3 nucleotides read TGTGCCAGTAGTAGGGTCGGGACCGGGGAGCTGTTTTTT. Residues: CASSRVGTGELFF.

V is TRBV5-4 and J is TRBJ2-3; no firm D call. Per germline, CDR1 SGHNT and CDR2 YYREEE (reference sequence). V was clipped by 0 bases and J by 2 bases, with 10 bases between them. There are 15 residues in the CDR3. The CDR3 protein is CASSLGVRHTDTQYF. The CDR3 DNA sequence: TGTGCCAGCAGCTTGGGGGTACGGCACACAGATACGCAGTATTTT.

The chain links TRBV6-6 to TRBJ1-1; possible D gene TRBD1, 6 bases. The V end was cut by 3 bases, the J end by 11 bases, with 13 bases between. The CDR3 has 12 residues. Germline V gives CDR1 MNHNY, CDR2 SVGAGI (reference sequence). The CDR3 coding sequence is TGTGCCAGCAGTTATGCGTTGGGGGGCGCTTTCTTT. Its protein is CASSYALGGAFF.